The following is a T cell receptor (beta chain) sequence with its context. This clonotype was counted a few times. The antigen it binds to is not known. The record has no base qualities; no much larger clone is one base away. Measured from the cysteine to the phenylalanine, the CDR3 is 13 residues long. Solely the CDR3 DNA is kept, with 39 bases framed from the first base. For CDR1 and CDR2, the germline V gene (reference sequence) lists SEHNR and FQNEAQ. The junction carries 10 bases between V and J, which are trimmed by 2 bases and 5 bases respectively. Sequenced using an Illumina NovaSeq 6000. TCRalpha and TCRbeta cDNA libraries were built by 5'RACE with constant-segment primers, adding sample barcodes and unique molecular identifiers. Trizol reagent was used to extract RNA from every sample. Amplification of the libraries took two PCR steps, and the second step added a second sample barcode plus Illumina TruSeq adapters. Libraries were sequenced on an Illumina NovaSeq with 2 x 150 bp paired-end reads. Processing in the source paper ran as follows. Demultiplexing of reads and collapsing into UMI-guided consensus sequences were performed with migec v1.2.7. With mixcr v2.1.11, UMI consensuses were aligned to TRA and TRB V and J templates and assembled into clonotypes. A clonotype was counted as expanded or contracted only if both edgeR and NoisET called the change significant, with noise models trained on biological replicates. For edgeR calls, the thresholds were a false discovery rate-adjusted p below 0.01 and a log2 fold-change of 1. PCA with hierarchical clustering of max-normalized trajectories of the 1000 most abundant clonotypes was used as exploratory dynamics analysis. Separately sequenced CD4+ and CD8+ repertoires were used to assign the CD4 or CD8 phenotype of responding clones. The raw public reads went through TCRdb reprocessing: fastp at Q25, MiXCR clone calling, in-frame beta chains kept. Rows with a matching CDR3 protein are joined into one entry that keeps the most common DNA and genes. The V and J calls and clone size are TCRdb's, not the authors'. The sample has 110,000 to 150,000 distinct CDR3 sequences on record, approximately 26% of them singletons. The ten largest clones capture less than 25% of the sample.

Ficoll-Paque density gradient centrifugation was used to isolate PBMCs. The data originate from a study of T-cell memory formation after mild COVID-19 (dated by TCRdb to 2020 to 2022). A note on the overall study: Most TCR sequence clusters were specific to one of the two donors. T-cell clones expanding and contracting after mild COVID-19 in a couple of donors were tracked by longitudinal TCRalpha and TCRbeta repertoire sequencing. The cohort comprised two young, previously healthy adult volunteers, one female and one male.

Broad study findings and their caveats: SARS-CoV-2 specificity of the second-wave clones peaking on day 37 was not confirmed. Only two mild cases were covered in the study, and larger cohorts including severe cases with pre-infection samples were considered necessary. Balanced CD4/CD8 phenotypes were observed for clones contracting from day 15 to 85, whereas a bias towards CD4+ was observed for a second wave of clones expanding from day 15 to 37. Contracting CD4+ clones were located mainly in the CM and EM memory subsets, whereas CD8+ clones were found to be enriched in EMRA. Some responding clones were detected in pre-infection memory, which suggested that pre-existing cross-reactive memory T cells had joined the SARS-CoV-2 response.

This clonotype originated in an adult woman who had mild COVID-19 (a few samples of this study predate the infection). The sample titles of this study are shuffled in the database, so cell type and time point are left out; the donor was told from shared clones. This sequence uses TRBV7-9 and TRBJ2-7; no D gene can be assigned with confidence. Sequenced input: PBMCs or a T cell subset sorted from them (not recorded which). CDR3 reads: CASSLFLADEQYF. The sequence in DNA is TGTGCCAGCAGCTTATTCCTGGCGGACGAGCAGTACTTC.